What follows is one TCR beta chain and its context. Repertoires were generated with immunoSEQ multiplex PCR, while TCRdb's copy carries only in-frame clones and drops some. In the table there are 110,000 to 150,000 clones, 78% of which are singletons. This sample is drawn from a study of blood T cell repertoires in COVID-19. The junction had 11 bases not matched to a gene; V was cut back by 2 bases and J by 8 bases. The CDR3 runs 15 residues. Germline CDR1 is MDHEN and CDR2 is SYDVKM. The receptor was derived from a woman aged 45-65 years who had recovered from COVID-19. The chain joins TRBV28 to TRBJ1-2; 7 bases fit TRBD1. The sequenced sample was PBMCs or T cells enriched from blood (not recorded which). CDR3 sequence reads: CASSLRGAPTGGYTF. The CDR3 region has the DNA TGTGCCAGCAGTTTACGCGGGGCCCCGACAGGGGGCTACACCTTC.